In this sample, the clone carrying this T cell receptor beta chain turned up many times. Its antigen remains unknown. Individual cDNA molecules each received unique molecular identifiers attached to them. TCRdb re-analysed the 5' RACE reads in MiXCR, keeping a single row per CDR3 protein. The sample gives tens of thousands of distinct CDR3 sequences, roughly 4% of which show up once; 15% to 20% is in the top ten. This entry is derived from a study of early T cells in non-severe SARS-CoV-2 infection. The overall study: RNA in bulk from unsorted whole blood was sequenced, and chains were unpaired.

Germline loops: CDR1 SGHDN, CDR2 FVKESK. The CDR3 has 19 residues. The J segment lost 7 bases and the V segment lost 4 bases, leaving 20 bases of the junction unmatched. Findings and caveats of the study: Private and CD4 specificities were missed by VDJdb matching, which favored anti-spike CD8 responses.

The gene calls are TRBV14 and TRBJ2-1; TRBD2 aligns across 9 bases. This receptor was identified in an adult who was a healthcare worker with PCR-confirmed SARS-CoV-2 infection or an uninfected control (not recorded which). The specimen sequenced was whole blood. The CDR3 DNA follows: TGTGCCAGCAGCCCGCCCGGGTCGAGGGTAGCGGGAGTTAGGAATGAGCAGTTCTTC. Translating it yields CASSPPGSRVAGVRNEQFF.